The rows below give T cell receptor beta chains drawn from one sample of a study of beta chain features in type 1 diabetes. Here immunoSEQ multiplex PCR was the method, and the copy in TCRdb shows in-frame clones only, minus some. The sample lists around 70,000 clones; about 48% were seen once. The material sequenced was central memory CD4+ T cells from blood. These receptors were taken from a man younger than 40 with type 1 diabetes. The CDR3 runs from the conserved cysteine through the conserved F or W. The order of the fields is CDR3 length, clone size, V gene, D gene, J gene, CDR3 protein, CDR3 DNA. The D gene is left open where the match is weak. Some rows have no size entry. The others give once, few or many, or a class for an expanded clone.

18	few	TRBV11-2	TRBD1	TRBJ2-1	CASSPLPGQGNNAFEQFF	TGTGCCAGCAGCCCATTACCGGGACAGGGAAATAATGCCTTTGAGCAGTTCTTC
15	.	TRBV5-1	TRBD2	TRBJ2-1	CASRQGLAGGNEQFF	TGCGCCAGCAGACAGGGACTAGCGGGGGGAAATGAGCAGTTCTTC
18	few	TRBV5-1	TRBD2	TRBJ2-2	CASSFKAGLAGIPGELFF	TGCGCCAGCAGCTTTAAGGCGGGACTAGCGGGGATTCCCGGGGAGCTGTTTTTT
12	few	TRBV6-5	TRBD1	TRBJ2-7	CASRGDREEQYF	TGTGCCAGCAGGGGGGACAGGGAGGAGCAGTACTTC
15	.	TRBV5-4	.	TRBJ2-7	CASSLGGSGRYEQYF	TGTGCCAGCAGCTTAGGAGGCAGCGGTCGGTACGAGCAGTACTTC
15	once	TRBV5-1	TRBD1	TRBJ2-2	CASTFGQERTGELFF	TGCGCCAGCACCTTCGGACAGGAGAGGACCGGGGAGCTGTTTTTT
13	few	TRBV6-1	.	TRBJ2-2	CASSELVTGELFF	TGTGCCAGCAGTGAACTTGTCACCGGGGAGCTGTTTTTT
15	.	TRBV7-6	TRBD2	TRBJ2-1	CASSSLAGNYNEQFF	TGTGCCAGCAGCTCCCTAGCGGGGAACTACAATGAGCAGTTCTTC
15	few	TRBV7-9	.	TRBJ2-3	CASSLALEEGDTQYF	TGTGCCAGCAGCTTAGCTCTCGAGGAAGGAGATACGCAGTATTTT
16	.	TRBV6-6	.	TRBJ1-4	CASSTGLSLGGEKLFF	TGTGCCAGCAGTACCGGGTTGTCGCTTGGGGGGGAAAAACTGTTTTTT
13	.	TRBV7-6	.	TRBJ2-3	CASSLDRQDTQYF	TGTGCCAGCAGCCTCGACAGGCAAGATACGCAGTATTTT
13	once	TRBV29-1	TRBD1	TRBJ2-7	CSVGGQGLWEQYF	TGCAGCGTTGGGGGACAGGGGCTTTGGGAGCAGTACTTC
13	.	TRBV2	TRBD1	TRBJ1-2	CASSPDRGYGYTF	TGTGCCAGCAGTCCGGACAGGGGTTATGGCTACACCTTC
14	.	TRBV19	.	TRBJ1-1	CATSPQNMNTEAFF	TGTGCCACCTCCCCGCAGAACATGAACACTGAAGCTTTCTTT
19	.	TRBV6-1	TRBD1	TRBJ1-5	CASSEYSPGQGSRNQPQHF	TGTGCCAGCAGTGAATATTCCCCGGGACAGGGATCCCGCAATCAGCCCCAGCATTTT
13	.	TRBV29-1	.	TRBJ1-1	CSVVTTGNTEAFF	TGCAGCGTTGTCACTACAGGGAACACTGAAGCTTTCTTT
17	.	TRBV9	TRBD2	TRBJ2-3	CASSVGGTSGDTDTQYF	TGTGCCAGCAGCGTAGGAGGGACTAGCGGGGACACAGATACGCAGTATTTT
15	once	TRBV7-6	TRBD2	TRBJ2-5	CASSGLAGVFETQYF	TGTGCCAGCAGCGGTCTAGCGGGAGTCTTCGAGACCCAGTACTTC
15	.	TRBV5-1	.	TRBJ2-2	CASSLVQGSTGELFF	TGCGCCAGCAGCTTGGTTCAGGGAAGCACCGGGGAGCTGTTTTTT
12	.	TRBV11-3	.	TRBJ2-2	CASSRRSGELFF	TGTGCCAGCAGCCGCAGATCCGGGGAGCTGTTTTTT
12	.	TRBV14	.	TRBJ1-2	CASSPGQFGYTF	TGTGCCAGCAGCCCCGGACAGTTCGGCTACACCTTC
15	.	TRBV11-3	.	TRBJ1-1	CASSLVFGGNTEAFF	TGTGCCAGCAGCTTAGTTTTCGGAGGGAACACTGAAGCTTTCTTT
17	.	TRBV18	TRBD1	TRBJ2-2	CASSPPGTGTATGELFF	TGTGCCAGCTCGCCCCCTGGGACAGGGACGGCCACCGGGGAGCTGTTTTTT
13	.	TRBV7-2	TRBD1	TRBJ2-7	CASSFRQGGEQYF	TGTGCCAGCAGCTTCCGACAGGGTGGAGAGCAGTACTTC
23	few	TRBV23-1	TRBD1	TRBJ1-6	CASSPPGTGPLTSRSSYNSPLHF	TGCGCCAGCAGCCCCCCCGGGACAGGGCCCCTGACCTCGAGGAGCTCCTATAATTCACCCCTCCACTTT
16	.	TRBV27	TRBD1	TRBJ1-1	CASSSRQGWVATEAFF	TGTGCCAGCAGTTCCAGACAGGGATGGGTGGCCACTGAAGCTTTCTTT
16	.	TRBV19	.	TRBJ2-3	CASSIAGGGATDTQYF	TGTGCCAGTAGTATAGCGGGAGGGGGCGCGACAGATACGCAGTATTTT
15	.	TRBV10-3	.	TRBJ2-1	CAISESAGDIDEQFF	TGTGCCATCAGTGAGTCGGCAGGGGACATCGATGAGCAGTTCTTC
17	few	TRBV19	TRBD2	TRBJ2-1	CASSTWGGRERYNEQFF	TGTGCCAGTAGTACTTGGGGGGGTCGGGAGAGGTACAATGAGCAGTTCTTC
14	few	TRBV2	.	TRBJ1-1	CASSGGQTHTEAFF	TGTGCCAGCAGTGGGGGCCAGACCCACACTGAAGCTTTCTTT
16	.	TRBV7-9	TRBD1	TRBJ2-1	CASSKPRDRVGNEQFF	TGTGCCAGCAGCAAACCCCGGGACAGGGTAGGCAATGAGCAGTTCTTC
19	.	TRBV19	TRBD1	TRBJ2-2	CASSTGRQGPPGVIGELFF	TGTGCCAGTAGTACGGGGAGACAGGGGCCCCCCGGCGTCATCGGGGAGCTGTTTTTT
13	.	TRBV2	TRBD1	TRBJ2-1	CAGQGISYNEQFF	TGTGCCGGACAGGGGATCTCCTACAATGAGCAGTTCTTC
16	few	TRBV7-9	.	TRBJ1-4	CASSLGAGATNEKLFF	TGTGCCAGCAGCTTAGGCGCAGGGGCAACTAATGAAAAACTGTTTTTT
16	.	TRBV18	.	TRBJ2-5	CASLQRSGSLQETQYF	TGTGCCAGCTTACAAAGGAGCGGCTCCTTACAAGAGACCCAGTACTTC
15	.	TRBV5-1	TRBD1	TRBJ2-7	CASSLEGDSSYEQYF	TGCGCCAGCAGCTTGGAAGGGGACAGCTCCTACGAGCAGTACTTC
12	few	TRBV6-6	.	TRBJ2-3	CVVNRGTDTQYF	TGTGTCGTTAACAGGGGCACAGATACGCAGTATTTT
15	.	TRBV11-3	.	TRBJ1-1	CASSLAGTSNTEAFF	TGTGCCAGCAGCTTAGCCGGGACATCGAACACTGAAGCTTTCTTT
14	.	TRBV10-3	TRBD2	TRBJ2-1	CASQRLAENNEQFF	TGTGCCTCACAGAGACTAGCGGAGAACAATGAGCAGTTCTTC
15	.	TRBV5-4	TRBD1	TRBJ2-1	CASSRGQGATNEQFF	TGTGCCAGCAGCAGGGGACAGGGGGCCACCAATGAGCAGTTCTTC
18	.	TRBV25-1	TRBD1	TRBJ1-3	CASSDPRDRGSSGNTIYF	TGTGCCAGCAGTGACCCCCGGGACAGGGGGTCCTCTGGAAACACCATATATTTT
14	.	TRBV7-2	.	TRBJ1-5	CASSPRQGNQPQHF	TGTGCCAGCAGCCCTCGGCAGGGCAATCAGCCCCAGCATTTT
16	.	TRBV4-1	TRBD2	TRBJ2-7	CASSQPDASGREEQYF	TGTGCCAGCAGCCAACCCGATGCTAGCGGGAGAGAGGAGCAGTACTTC
14	.	TRBV5-4	TRBD1	TRBJ1-4	CASSVGQSNEKLFF	TGTGCCAGCAGCGTGGGACAGTCGAATGAAAAACTGTTTTTT
15	few	TRBV7-6	TRBD2	TRBJ2-5	CASSPRGGIRETQYF	TGTGCCAGCAGCCCGAGGGGAGGGATTAGGGAGACCCAGTACTTC
16	few	TRBV7-9	.	TRBJ2-1	CASSPGSAGAYNEQFF	TGTGCCAGCAGCCCCGGGTCAGCTGGAGCCTACAATGAGCAGTTCTTC
15	.	TRBV19	TRBD1	TRBJ2-1	CAASNSGTGRNEQFF	TGTGCCGCCTCAAACTCCGGGACAGGGAGGAATGAGCAGTTCTTC
15	few	TRBV7-9	.	TRBJ1-5	CASSLRPGSNQPQHF	TGTGCCAGCAGCCTCAGACCAGGGAGCAATCAGCCCCAGCATTTT
15	.	TRBV29-1	.	TRBJ2-7	CSVQGGGTRYSEQYF	TGCAGCGTTCAAGGGGGGGGTACGAGGTATAGCGAGCAGTACTTC
14	few	TRBV10-3	.	TRBJ2-5	CAISEQDAQETQYF	TGTGCCATCAGTGAACAGGACGCCCAAGAGACCCAGTACTTC
17	.	TRBV7-8	.	TRBJ2-6	CASSLVAGKGGANVLTF	TGTGCCAGCAGCTTAGTTGCAGGGAAAGGTGGGGCCAACGTCCTGACTTTC
15	few	TRBV7-2	.	TRBJ1-6	CASSDTVVRNSPLHF	TGTGCCAGCAGCGACACGGTTGTCAGAAATTCACCCCTCCACTTT